Each of the 28 T cell receptor beta chains below was sequenced from the same sample in a study of vaccination and CD4 T cells after COVID-19. These receptors are not linked to any known antigen. CD4+ T cells that had been cultured provided DNA sequenced with the Oncomine TCR Beta short-read assay. TCRdb processed the PCR reads anew with MiXCR; each CDR3 protein has one entry. The data contain thousands of distinct CDR3 sequences, roughly 73% of them singletons. Treatment: approximately 9-day PBMC culture with coronavirus spike peptide pools or control peptides (ViraFEST assay). Sequenced material: CD4+ T cells from blood, cultured in vitro. The receptors were gathered from a human donor who had recovered from COVID-19.

This clonotype was found a few times. The J gene is TRBJ1-5, the V gene TRBV10-3; D remains unclear. The CDR3 extends over 14 amino acids. CDR1 is ENHRY, CDR2 SYGVKD, per germline. The V gene lost 3 bases and the J gene lost 0 bases, with 6 bases spanning the gap. The DNA for the CDR3 is TGTGCCATCAGTGAACTTTATAGCAATCAGCCCCAGCATTTT. This encodes CAISELYSNQPQHF.

V is TRBV6-1 and J is TRBJ2-1; 8 bases are shared with TRBD1. The CDR3 consists of 12 residues. Germline V CDR1 and CDR2: MNHNS, SASEGT. V gave up 10 bases and J gave up 7 bases; unmatched junction bases: 6. CDR3 nucleotide sequence: TGTGCCACCGGACAGGGAAGGAATGAGCAGTTCTTC. Its protein product is CATGQGRNEQFF.

The rearrangement links TRBV5-8 to TRBJ1-5; D perhaps matches TRBD1 (6 bases). Deletions cut 0 bases from V and 7 bases from J, with 14 bases between. This CDR3 is built from 15 residues. Germline CDR1 reads SGHTS; CDR2 reads YDEGEE. CDR3 region: CASSLGQGSNQPQHF. CDR3 bases: TGTGCCAGCAGCTTGGGCCAGGGGAGTAACCAGCCCCAGCATTTT.

In the case of this clonotype: One junction end does not reproduce the germline sequence, and a read error may be involved. The V call is TRBV7-8, the J call TRBJ2-1; 14 nucleotides align to TRBD2. Per germline, CDR1 SGHVS and CDR2 FQNEAQ. The CDR3 is made up of 16 amino acids. The CDR3 protein is CASSLAGTSGGNGQFF. The CDR3 bases are TGTGCCAGCAGCTTAGCCGGGACTAGCGGGGGCAATGGGCAGTTCTTC.

The CDR3 coding sequence is TGTGCCCGCAGCGGCTACACCTTC. Protein product: CARSGYTF. The gene calls are TRBV19 and TRBJ1-2; D remains ambiguous. CDR1 is LNHDA and CDR2 is SQIVND in the germline V gene (reference sequence). Between the trimmed V and J ends, which lost 11 bases and 8 bases, there was a span of 6 bases. The CDR3 totals 8 residues.

For this clonotype: The junction shows a germline mismatch at one end, possibly a read error. The rearrangement joins TRBV20-1 to TRBJ2-7; 12 bases match TRBD2. The germline V gene encodes CDR1 DFQATT and CDR2 SNEGSKA (reference sequence). The length of the CDR3 is 13 residues. CDR3 in DNA: TGCAGTGCTAACCCGACTAGCGGGAGCTTAGAGAAATTC. It is translated as CSANPTSGSLEKF.

The chain links TRBV7-2 to TRBJ2-7; a possible D gene is TRBD2 (7 bases). V was cut by 1 base and J by 1 base, with 11 bases left in between. This CDR3 has 15 amino acids. Germline CDR1 is SGHTA and CDR2 is FQGNSA. The CDR3 protein is CASSLVQGGSYEQYF. The CDR3 bases are TGTGCCAGCAGCTTAGTACAGGGAGGGTCCTACGAGCAGTACTTC.

This chain connects TRBV28 to TRBJ2-7; 13 bases fit TRBD2. This CDR3 comprises 15 residues. The germline V gene encodes CDR1 MDHEN and CDR2 SYDVKM. V shed 3 bases, J shed 5 bases, and the junction held 4 bases outside the gene matches. The chain's CDR3 is CASSLVTSGRDEQYF. The CDR3, as DNA: TGTGCCAGCAGTTTGGTAACTAGCGGGAGGGACGAGCAGTACTTC.

This chain joins TRBV28 and TRBJ1-5, with TRBD1 matching 8 bases. The CDR3 contains 15 residues. Germline V gives CDR1 MDHEN, CDR2 SYDVKM. Unmatched junction bases numbered 8, after V lost 3 bases and J lost 7 bases. The CDR3 bases are TGTGCCAGCAGTTTCATGGGACAGGCCGAGCAGCCCCAGCATTTT. It translates to CASSFMGQAEQPQHF.

The chain links TRBV6-2 or TRBV6-3 to TRBJ1-3; D is unclear. The germline gives CDR1 MNHEY, CDR2 SVGEGT. V lost 6 bases to trimming and J lost 0 bases, with 12 bases between them. This CDR3 has 15 residues. The CDR3: CASSSGRLSGNTIYF. CDR3 bases: TGTGCCAGCAGCTCCGGGAGACTCTCTGGAAACACCATATATTTT.

The chain is built from TRBV2 and TRBJ2-1; 10 positions match TRBD2. Germline CDR1 reads SNHLY; CDR2 reads FYNNEI. The CDR3 extends over 14 amino acids. V was pared by 4 bases and J by 7 bases, with 4 bases of the junction left unmatched. Written as DNA, the CDR3 is TGTGCCAGCAGTGGGACTAGCGGACCGAATGAGCAGTTCTTC. It specifies CASSGTSGPNEQFF.

The V and J genes are TRBV6-2 or TRBV6-3 and TRBJ2-2; the match to TRBD1 covers 7 bases. Trimming took 6 bases from V and 9 from J; bases not matched to a gene: 7. Germline assignment: CDR1 MNHEY and CDR2 SVGEGT. CDR3 length equals 13 residues. The CDR3 bases are TGTGCCAGCAGCCAAAGGACAGGCTGGGAGCTGTTTTTT. Translated, it gives CASSQRTGWELFF.

This clonotype was observed once. The J gene is TRBJ1-5, the V gene TRBV7-2, with unresolved D. Germline lookup yields CDR1 SGHTA and CDR2 FQGNSA. Between the trimmed V and J ends, which lost 2 bases and 1 base, there was a span of 9 bases. The CDR3 totals 15 residues. CDR3 in DNA: TGTGCCAGCAGCTTAAACGGACTGAGCAATCAGCCCCAGCATTTT. It encodes CASSLNGLSNQPQHF.

The gene calls are TRBV7-2 and TRBJ1-1, with no clear D. The CDR3 runs to 13 residues. The germline gives CDR1 SGHTA, CDR2 FQGNSA. With 1 base removed from V and 7 bases from J, the gap between germline ends came to 10 bases. CDR3 in DNA: TGTGCCAGCAGCTTAGGGGGATACAGTGAAGCTTTCTTT. Translated, it gives CASSLGGYSEAFF. Looking up the rest from reference TRBV7-2 and TRBJ1-1 gives the full variable domain: GAGVSQSPSNKVTEKGKDVELRCDPISGHTALYWYRQSLGQGLEFLIYFQGNSAPDKSGLPSDRFSAERTGGSVSTLTIQRTQQEDSAVYLCASSLGGYSEAFFGQGTRLTVV.

The chain has TRBV7-8 and TRBJ1-5; the D gene is possibly TRBD1 (5 bases). CDR3 length equals 16 residues. Germline CDR1 is SGHVS and CDR2 is FQNEAQ. With 5 bases removed from V and 2 bases from J, the gap between germline ends came to 16 bases. The CDR3 sequence: CASSPYRTRGNQPQHF. CDR3 bases: TGTGCCAGCAGCCCCTACCGGACACGAGGCAATCAGCCCCAGCATTTT.

About this clonotype itself: One end of the junction is discordant with germline, which a read error may explain. The rearrangement links TRBV11-3 to TRBJ2-5; 7 bases line up with TRBD1. There are 15 residues in the CDR3. CDR1 and CDR2 (germline): SGHNT, YENEEA. DNA of the CDR3: TGTGCCAGCAGCCAAGAACAGGGGCGGCAAGAGACCCAGTATTTC. It is translated as CASSQEQGRQETQYF.

This rearrangement joins TRBV27 to TRBJ2-1, with TRBD2 as a possible D gene (6 bases). CDR3 size: 16 residues. The ends were cut back, 5 bases at V and 3 bases at J, with 17 bases in the middle. Germline CDR1 is MNHEY and CDR2 is SMNVEV (reference sequence). CDR3 loop: CASSPPSGGGYNEQFF. The CDR3, as DNA: TGTGCCAGCAGTCCCCCCTCTGGGGGAGGCTACAATGAGCAGTTCTTC.

This rearrangement joins TRBV24-1 to TRBJ2-1; 7 positions agree with TRBD1. The length of the CDR3 is 15 residues. V dropped 4 bases and J dropped 3; count of bases not matched to a gene: 5. Germline V lookup: CDR1 KGHDR, CDR2 SFDVKD. This chain's CDR3 is CATSDPSGGYNEQFF. In DNA, the CDR3 is TGTGCCACCAGTGACCCCTCAGGGGGCTACAATGAGCAGTTCTTC.

The V and J genes are TRBV30 and TRBJ2-2; D is perhaps TRBD1 or TRBD2 (5 bases each). V was shortened by 4 bases and J by 6 bases, with 12 bases between the two germline ends. The CDR3 contains 13 residues. Looked up from germline, CDR1 is GTSNPN and CDR2 is SVGIG (reference sequence). DNA of the CDR3: TGTGCCTGGATACCGACAGCGGCCGGGGAGCTGTTTTTT. This gives the protein CAWIPTAAGELFF. The entire variable domain, with the rest obtained from reference TRBV30 and TRBJ2-2, is as follows: SQTIHQWPATLVQPVGSPLSLECTVEGTSNPNLYWYRQAAGRGLQLLFYSVGIGQISSEVPQNLSASRPQDRQFILSSKKLLLSDSGFYLCAWIPTAAGELFFGEGSRLTVL.

The chain carries TRBV19 and TRBJ1-2; 8 bases line up with TRBD1. Germline V gives CDR1 LNHDA, CDR2 SQIVND (reference sequence). The CDR3 loop spans 15 amino acids. With 4 bases clipped from V and 1 base from J, the junction kept 5 bases outside the gene matches. CDR3 in amino acids: CASSTGTGFNYGYTF. CDR3 nucleotides: TGTGCCAGTAGTACTGGGACAGGTTTTAACTATGGCTACACCTTC. Complete variable domain (other parts from reference TRBV19 and TRBJ1-2): DGGITQSPKYLFRKEGQNVTLSCEQNLNHDAMYWYRQDPGQGLRLIYYSQIVNDFQKGDIAEGYSVSREKKESFPLTVTSAQKNPTAFYLCASSTGTGFNYGYTFGSGTRLTVV.

The J gene is TRBJ2-3, the V gene TRBV27, with D unclear. Trimming shortened V by 1 base and J by 7 bases, and 3 bases separated the two germline ends. Germline CDR1 and CDR2: MNHEY and SMNVEV (reference sequence). The CDR3 contains 11 residues. CDR3 in amino acids: CASSLFNTQYF. The CDR3 nucleotides are TGTGCCAGCAGTTTATTTAATACGCAGTATTTT.

This clonotype was counted a single time. The V call is TRBV15, the J call TRBJ2-5; 7 nucleotides match TRBD2. CDR1 is LNHNV and CDR2 is YYDKDF in the germline V gene (reference sequence). There are 17 residues in the CDR3. Trimming removed 3 bases from V and 3 bases from J; junction bases left unmatched: 13. The CDR3 loop is CATSRGSGGGGEETQYF. The CDR3 DNA follows: TGTGCCACCAGCAGGGGGAGTGGGGGGGGTGGGGAAGAGACCCAGTACTTC.

The sample holds a few counts of this clonotype. CDR3 coding DNA: TGTGCCAGTCGGCGCATGACCGGGACCCCCGCCATTCAGTACTTC. Its protein product is CASRRMTGTPAIQYF. The J gene is TRBJ2-4, the V gene TRBV27; either TRBD1 or TRBD2 may fit D (5 bases each). There are 15 residues in the CDR3. Germline V gives CDR1 MNHEY, CDR2 SMNVEV (reference sequence). V was cut by 9 bases and J by 9 bases, with 24 bases left in between.

This clonotype was detected once. The chain carries TRBV6-5 and TRBJ1-3; D not resolved. CDR1 is MNHEY and CDR2 is SVGAGI in the germline V gene. The CDR3 is 15 amino acids. Trimming pared 4 bases from V and 0 bases from J, leaving 10 bases between. CDR3 sequence: CASSSDWLSGNTIYF. The CDR3 nucleotides are TGTGCCAGCAGTTCCGACTGGCTCTCTGGAAACACCATATATTTT.

The V call is TRBV12-3 or TRBV12-4, the J call TRBJ1-1; 7 nucleotides align to TRBD1. The junction had 2 bases not matched to a gene; V was cut back by 2 bases and J by 11 bases. The CDR3 is 11 residues long. The CDR3 reads CASSLQGVAFF. CDR3 in DNA: TGTGCCAGCAGTTTACAGGGGGTGGCTTTCTTT.

This clonotype was seen a handful of times. The chain recombines TRBV2 with TRBJ1-1; maybe TRBD1 (5 bases). CDR1 SNHLY and CDR2 FYNNEI come from the germline V gene. The V gene lost 7 bases and the J gene lost 0 bases, with 15 bases spanning the gap. There are 15 residues in the CDR3. As DNA, the CDR3 is TGTGCCAGCACGGGGACCTACGGTTTGAACACTGAAGCTTTCTTT. Translated: CASTGTYGLNTEAFF.

This clonotype has just one count. The rearrangement joins TRBV6-2 or TRBV6-3 to TRBJ2-5; 9 positions agree with TRBD2. This CDR3 contains 18 residues. Germline V gene lookup returns CDR1 MNHEY and CDR2 SVGEGT. Trimming at V came to 2 bases and at J to 5 bases, leaving 15 bases not matched to a gene. The CDR3 DNA sequence: TGTGCCAGCAGTTACGGGCTGTTCGGCGGGGGGGCCGGTGAGACCCAGTACTTC. Its translation is CASSYGLFGGGAGETQYF.

CDR3 protein: CASSLRAGGSYEQYF. CDR3 nucleotides: TGTGCCAGCAGTTTGAGAGCGGGAGGTTCCTACGAGCAGTACTTC. This sequence joins TRBV28 and TRBJ2-7; 9 nucleotides match TRBD2. The CDR3 has 15 residues. V shed 3 bases, J shed 1 base, and the junction held 4 bases outside the gene matches. Germline V gene data show CDR1 as MDHEN and CDR2 as SYDVKM.